Listed below are T cell receptor beta chains from one sample, sequenced in a study of blood T cell repertoires in COVID-19. Profiled with immunoSEQ multiplex PCR; TCRdb holds only in-frame clones, not every one. The top ten hold 2.5% to 3% of the sample, which has about 200,000 clones, around 80% seen once. The sample consisted of peripheral blood. Receptors originate from an elderly woman with active or convalescent COVID-19. The CDR3 runs from the conserved cysteine through the conserved F or W. D genes are given only for firm matches. Only part of the rows carry a size: once, few, many, or a class if the clone is expanded.

>TRBD2|.|TRBJ2-2|TRBV7-9
CASSLDETSVSGELFF
TGTGCCAGCAGCTTAGATGAGACTAGCGTTTCCGGGGAGCTGTTTTTT
>.|.|TRBJ2-5|TRBV14
CASSPGGQRQETQYF
TGTGCCAGCAGCCCTGGGGGCCAGCGACAAGAGACCCAGTACTTC
>TRBD2|once|TRBJ2-1|TRBV7-2
CASSLKAGRANEQFF
TGTGCCAGCAGCTTAAAAGCGGGGAGGGCCAATGAGCAGTTCTTC
>.|.|TRBJ2-7|TRBV30
CAWRSGSYEQYF
TGTGCCTGGAGATCAGGGTCCTACGAGCAGTACTTC
>TRBD2|.|TRBJ2-7|TRBV5-1
CASSLSGVHYEQYF
TGCGCCAGCAGCTTGAGCGGGGTCCACTACGAGCAGTACTTC
>TRBD1|.|TRBJ2-7|TRBV28
CASSLSPGTGLTYEQYF
TGTGCCAGCAGTCTCTCCCCCGGGACAGGCTTAACCTACGAGCAGTACTTC
>TRBD1|.|TRBJ2-5|TRBV5-1
CASSTFGTVGVKETQYF
TGCGCCAGCAGCACCTTCGGGACAGTGGGGGTCAAAGAGACCCAGTACTTC
>.|.|TRBJ2-1|TRBV7-2
CASSQGWSYNEQFF
TGTGCCAGCAGCCAGGGGTGGTCCTACAATGAGCAGTTCTTC
>TRBD2|.|TRBJ2-1|TRBV10-1
CASSETRLAGGNEQFF
TGCGCCAGCAGTGAAACGCGACTAGCGGGGGGAAATGAGCAGTTCTTC
>TRBD2|.|TRBJ2-4|TRBV7-2
CASSLSSGGAGNIQYF
TGTGCCAGCAGCTTATCTAGCGGGGGGGCGGGAAACATTCAGTACTTC
>TRBD1|.|TRBJ1-5|TRBV5-1
CASSLEGTVGQPQHF
TGCGCCAGCAGCTTGGAAGGGACAGTGGGTCAGCCCCAGCATTTT
>.|.|TRBJ1-2|TRBV23-1
CASSQWPGDRGYTF
TGCGCCAGCAGTCAATGGCCAGGGGATCGTGGCTACACCTTC
>.|.|TRBJ1-2|TRBV5-1
CASSLRTDDYGYTF
TGCGCCAGCAGCTTAAGGACAGATGATTATGGCTACACCTTC
>.|.|TRBJ1-1|TRBV21-1
CASSKARLGGRHTEAFF
TGTGCCAGCAGCAAAGCTCGACTCGGGGGGCGGCACACTGAAGCTTTCTTT
>TRBD1|.|TRBJ1-1|TRBV5-5
CASRMDRDTEAFF
TGTGCCAGCAGAATGGACAGGGACACTGAAGCTTTCTTT
>TRBD2|.|TRBJ2-2|TRBV7-9
CASSRPGGPNTGELFF
TGTGCCAGCAGCAGACCGGGGGGGCCTAACACCGGGGAGCTGTTTTTT
>.|few|TRBJ1-1|TRBV12-5
CASAVGRNTEAFF
TGTGCTAGTGCTGTCGGGAGGAACACTGAAGCTTTCTTT
>.|.|TRBJ1-6|TRBV12-1
CASSPYDSSSYNSPLHF
TGTGCCAGCAGCCCTTACGACAGCAGCTCCTATAATTCACCCCTCCACTTT
>.|.|TRBJ2-5|TRBV5-4
CASSPRLEETQYF
TGTGCCAGCAGCCCAAGACTAGAGGAGACCCAGTACTTC
>.|few|TRBJ1-5|TRBV4-1
CASSQVGAGSNQPQHF
TGCGCCAGCAGCCAAGTAGGGGCGGGAAGCAATCAGCCCCAGCATTTT
>TRBD1|few|TRBJ1-4|TRBV19
CASSKRQGGDSNEKLFF
TGTGCCAGTAGTAAAAGACAGGGTGGAGACTCAAATGAAAAACTGTTTTTT
>.|once|TRBJ2-1|TRBV9
CASSPRHLEQFF
TGTGCCAGCAGCCCCCGACATCTGGAGCAGTTCTTC
>.|.|TRBJ1-5|TRBV2
CASSEGSGRDSNQPQHF
TGTGCCAGCAGTGAAGGGAGCGGCCGGGATAGCAATCAGCCCCAGCATTTT
>TRBD2|few|TRBJ2-3|TRBV6-5
CASMRGTGGTDTQYF
TGTGCCAGCATGCGAGGAACGGGGGGGACAGATACGCAGTATTTT
>.|.|TRBJ1-5|TRBV10-3
CAISRGGRSNQPQHF
TGTGCCATCAGTCGAGGGGGAAGGAGCAATCAGCCCCAGCATTTT
>.|.|TRBJ2-1|TRBV29-1
CSVDSGTKVGREQFF
TGCAGCGTGGACTCCGGGACCAAGGTTGGGAGGGAGCAGTTCTTC
>TRBD1|.|TRBJ2-1|TRBV4-1
CASSQEQGVLSYNEQFF
TGCGCCAGCAGCCAGGAACAGGGGGTCCTATCCTACAATGAGCAGTTCTTC
>.|once|TRBJ1-1|TRBV7-9
CASLVGGNTEAFF
TGTGCCAGCCTAGTGGGAGGGAACACTGAAGCTTTCTTT
>.|few|TRBJ1-2|TRBV7-9
CASSPGNYGYTF
TGTGCCAGCAGCCCAGGGAACTATGGCTACACCTTC
>.|.|TRBJ1-1|TRBV5-4
CASSPGQNTEAFF
TGTGCCAGCAGTCCAGGTCAGAACACTGAAGCTTTCTTT
>.|few|TRBJ1-5|TRBV27
CASSLTLGNQPQHF
TGTGCCAGCAGTCTGACTCTAGGCAATCAGCCCCAGCATTTT
>.|.|TRBJ1-2|TRBV3-1/TRBV3-2
CASSQGQIANYGYTF
TGTGCCAGCAGCCAAGGACAGATAGCTAACTATGGCTACACCTTC
>TRBD2|.|TRBJ2-3|TRBV2
CASSPRLAGNTDTQYF
TGTGCCAGCAGCCCACGCCTAGCGGGGAACACAGATACGCAGTATTTT
>TRBD2|many|TRBJ2-2|TRBV7-9
CASSGKGGGNKANTGELFF
TGTGCCAGCAGCGGAAAGGGCGGGGGGAACAAAGCGAACACCGGGGAGCTGTTTTTT
>.|.|TRBJ2-1|TRBV7-3
CASSLGYPNEQFF
TGTGCCAGCAGCCTCGGGTACCCCAATGAGCAGTTCTTC
>.|.|TRBJ2-2|TRBV3-1/TRBV3-2
CASSQALPVAGELFF
TGTGCCAGCAGCCAAGCACTCCCTGTTGCCGGGGAGCTGTTTTTT
>.|.|TRBJ1-1|TRBV6-5
CASRRGQPPTEAFF
TGTGCCAGCAGGAGAGGACAGCCGCCCACTGAAGCTTTCTTT
>TRBD1|.|TRBJ2-3|TRBV7-9
CASSAPGTGYTDTQYF
TGTGCCAGCAGCGCCCCGGGGACAGGGTACACAGATACGCAGTATTTT
>.|.|TRBJ2-3|TRBV3-1/TRBV3-2
CASSPQRWGGTDTQYF
TGTGCCAGCAGCCCTCAGAGGTGGGGGGGCACAGATACGCAGTATTTT
>.|once|TRBJ2-2|TRBV3-1/TRBV3-2
CASSKLVENTGELFF
TGTGCCAGCAGTAAGCTTGTAGAGAACACCGGGGAGCTGTTTTTT
>.|.|TRBJ1-2|TRBV6-1
CASSEDSRGIYGYTF
TGTGCCAGCAGTGAGGACTCCCGGGGGATCTATGGCTACACCTTC
>TRBD2|many|TRBJ2-7|TRBV10-3
CAISESLAGEYEQYF
TGTGCCATCAGTGAGTCCCTAGCGGGGGAATACGAGCAGTACTTC
>.|.|TRBJ2-1|TRBV3-1/TRBV3-2
CASSHSGLAPEQFF
TGTGCCAGCAGCCATTCGGGACTTGCTCCTGAGCAGTTCTTC
>TRBD1|.|TRBJ1-4|TRBV28
CASRGQVNEKLFF
TGTGCCAGCAGGGGACAGGTTAATGAAAAACTGTTTTTT
>.|.|TRBJ1-3|TRBV28
CASKFAPSLQQGRVGNTIYF
TGTGCCAGCAAGTTTGCCCCATCACTCCAACAGGGCAGAGTAGGAAACACCATATATTTT